Following are 20 T cell receptor beta chains from one sample sequenced in a study of cytomegalovirus exposure and HLA in healthy donors. PCR primers comprised 60 Vbeta and 13 Jbeta primers. The data were produced by immunoSEQ multiplex PCR, yet TCRdb's version contains in-frame clones alone and is incomplete. The sample yields 160,000 or so clones, about 80% seen once. Sequencing input: PBMCs. The source of these receptors is a woman aged 45-60 years in good health and CMV-seronegative.

The chain joins TRBV30 to TRBJ1-6, with 9 bases fitting TRBD1. Germline-derived CDR1 and CDR2 are GTSNPN and SVGIG (reference sequence). The CDR3 is made up of 14 amino acids. Unmatched junction bases numbered 2, after V lost 1 base and J lost 7 bases. CDR3 protein: CAWSEGTGNSPLHF. The DNA of the CDR3 is TGTGCCTGGAGTGAGGGGACAGGGAATTCACCCCTCCACTTT.

The CDR3 protein is CASSPGQGQETQYF. The CDR3 DNA is TGTGCCAGCAGCCCCGGTCAGGGACAAGAGACCCAGTACTTC. The chain recombines TRBV5-4 with TRBJ2-5, with a possible D match to TRBD1 (5 bases). The germline V and J ends were trimmed by 4 bases and 2 bases, with 12 bases remaining between them. Germline-derived CDR1 and CDR2 are SGHNT and YYREEE (reference sequence). CDR3 length: 14 amino acids.

The V gene is TRBV25-1, the J gene TRBJ2-5, with TRBD1 matching 10 bases. The germline gives CDR1 MGHDK, CDR2 SYGVNS. V dropped 4 bases and J dropped 5; count of bases not matched to a gene: 4. This CDR3 is built from 14 residues. The CDR3, as DNA: TGTGCCAGCAGTGGGGGACAGGGGCGGGAGACCCAGTACTTC. Encoded protein: CASSGGQGRETQYF.

This clone was seen just once. The chain joins TRBV5-6 to TRBJ1-1, with TRBD1 matching 12 bases. The CDR3 totals 16 residues. The V segment lost 3 bases and the J segment 4 bases; nucleotides outside the gene matches: 7. Germline V gene data show CDR1 as SGHDT and CDR2 as YYEEEE. CDR3 sequence: CASSSGTGGVFTEAFF. The CDR3 DNA follows: TGTGCCAGCAGCTCCGGGACAGGGGGCGTCTTCACTGAAGCTTTCTTT.

The gene calls are TRBV28 and TRBJ2-2; D is possibly TRBD2 (6 bases). This CDR3 contains 15 residues. V was cut by 7 bases and J by 0 bases, with 12 bases left in between. Per germline, CDR1 MDHEN and CDR2 SYDVKM. CDR3 nucleotides: TGTGCCAGCATGGGGGGTGGAGCGAACACCGGGGAGCTGTTTTTT. Protein: CASMGGGANTGELFF.

V is TRBV5-1 and J is TRBJ1-4; D is possibly TRBD1 (6 bases). Trimming left V 0 bases short and J 8 bases short, with 20 bases between. The CDR3 contains 17 residues. CDR1 and CDR2 (germline): SGHRS, YFSETQ. The CDR3 DNA reads TGCGCCAGCAGCTTGGGGCAGGTCCAAAGGGGACAAGAAAAACTGTTTTTT. Protein product: CASSLGQVQRGQEKLFF.

J is TRBJ1-4 and V is TRBV4-3; D is uncertain. V was cut by 0 bases and J by 8 bases, with 13 bases left in between. The CDR3 spans 15 residues. Looked up from germline, CDR1 is LGHNA and CDR2 is YSLEER. CDR3 bases: TGCGCCAGCAGCCAAGAACCGGGATCGGGGGAAAAACTGTTTTTT. Its protein product is CASSQEPGSGEKLFF.

The rearrangement uses TRBV6-6 and TRBJ2-1, with a weak D call TRBD2 (6 bases). V gave up 6 bases and J gave up 4 bases, with 19 bases separating them. This CDR3 spans 16 amino acids. Germline V gene lookup returns CDR1 MNHNY and CDR2 SVGAGI (reference sequence). The CDR3 nucleotides read TGTGCCAGCAGGACTCGCCACGGAGGGGAGTACAATGAGCAGTTCTTC. This translates into CASRTRHGGEYNEQFF.

The chain uses TRBV28 and TRBJ2-3, with 7 bases lining up with TRBD2. Trimming took 5 bases from V and 4 from J; bases not matched to a gene: 12. The CDR3 has 16 residues. Germline CDR1 reads MDHEN; CDR2 reads SYDVKM. The CDR3 sequence: CASSAPWGGEADTQYF. CDR3 DNA sequence: TGTGCCAGCAGTGCCCCCTGGGGGGGGGAGGCAGATACGCAGTATTTT.

The chain has TRBV10-3 and TRBJ2-5; tentative D call: TRBD2 (5 bases). CDR1 ENHRY and CDR2 SYGVKD come from the germline V gene. CDR3 size: 16 residues. The germline V and J ends were trimmed by 10 bases and 0 bases, with 21 bases remaining between them. The CDR3: CATQPGGSSYQETQYF. The CDR3 DNA is TGTGCCACCCAGCCTGGAGGTTCTTCGTACCAAGAGACCCAGTACTTC.

DNA for the CDR3: TGTGCCAGCAGCTTAGGGCTAGCGGCCACCGGGGAGCTGTTTTTT. Translating gives CASSLGLAATGELFF. This chain connects TRBV11-2 to TRBJ2-2; 7 nucleotides match TRBD2. The V and J ends lost 1 base and 4 bases, in that order; junction bases with no gene match: 3. Germline V gene sequence: CDR1 SGHAT, CDR2 FQNNGV. The CDR3 has 15 amino acids.

V gene TRBV30 combines with J gene TRBJ2-1; 9 bases agree with TRBD1. The germline V gene encodes CDR1 GTSNPN and CDR2 SVGIG (reference sequence). The J segment lost 6 bases and the V segment lost 2 bases, leaving 2 bases of the junction unmatched. The CDR3 runs 13 residues. CDR3 DNA sequence: TGTGCCTGGAGTCGGGACAGGGCCAATGAGCAGTTCTTC. It codes for CAWSRDRANEQFF. The full variable domain, completed using reference TRBV30 and TRBJ2-1, is SQTIHQWPATLVQPVGSPLSLECTVEGTSNPNLYWYRQAAGRGLQLLFYSVGIGQISSEVPQNLSASRPQDRQFILSSKKLLLSDSGFYLCAWSRDRANEQFFGPGTRLTVL.

V and J are TRBV9 and TRBJ2-1; 8 bases map to TRBD2. Trimming at V came to 5 bases and at J to 9 bases, leaving 13 bases not matched to a gene. The CDR3 length is 15 residues. Per the germline V gene, CDR1 is SGDLS and CDR2 is YYNGEE. CDR3 coding DNA: TGTGCCAGCAGTGTTGGGGGACTAGGTCATGGTGAGCAGTTCTTC. Translating it yields CASSVGGLGHGEQFF. Looking up the rest from reference TRBV9 and TRBJ2-1 gives the full variable domain: DSGVTQTPKHLITATGQRVTLRCSPRSGDLSVYWYQQSLDQGLQFLIQYYNGEERAKGNILERFSAQQFPDLHSELNLSSLELGDSALYFCASSVGGLGHGEQFFGPGTRLTVL.

V usage is TRBV6-6 and J usage is TRBJ2-1; 7 bases line up with TRBD1. Germline loops: CDR1 MNHNY, CDR2 SVGAGI (reference sequence). The CDR3 has 14 amino acids. J lost 6 bases, V lost 4 bases, and 6 bases had no gene match. CDR3 nucleotide sequence: TGTGCCAGCAGTTCCCGGACAGGATTCAATGAGCAGTTCTTC. Protein sequence: CASSSRTGFNEQFF.

This sequence joins TRBV18 and TRBJ2-6, with D maybe TRBD1 (5 bases). Per germline, CDR1 KGHSH and CDR2 LQKENI. This CDR3 spans 16 amino acids. Trimming stripped 0 bases from V and 2 bases from J, with 8 bases between. The CDR3 sequence: CASSPPIGAGANVLTF. The CDR3 coding sequence is TGTGCCAGCTCACCACCGATAGGGGCTGGGGCCAACGTCCTGACTTTC.

The chain is built from TRBV29-1 and TRBJ2-3; no reliable D call. This CDR3 region has 13 residues. V lost 2 bases to trimming and J lost 1 base, with 7 bases between them. Germline V gene lookup returns CDR1 SQVTM and CDR2 ANQGSEA. CDR3 protein: CSVESSGTDTQYF. CDR3 DNA: TGCAGCGTTGAATCAAGCGGCACAGATACGCAGTATTTT.

This clone was found once. This chain uses TRBV28 with TRBJ2-6; 9 bases fit TRBD1. Looked up from germline, CDR1 is MDHEN and CDR2 is SYDVKM. V lost 1 base, J lost 0 bases, and 16 bases stayed unmatched. The CDR3 spans 22 residues. CDR3 DNA: TGTGCCAGCAGTTTATTGGCCCAGTTTCCGGGACAGGGATTCTCTGGGGCCAACGTCCTGACTTTC. Translation: CASSLLAQFPGQGFSGANVLTF.

The chain has TRBV4-2 and TRBJ2-3; TRBD2 is a possible D gene (5 bases). The germline gives CDR1 LGHNA, CDR2 YNFKEQ. The V end lost 0 bases, the J end lost 1 base, and 11 bases lay between the germline ends. This CDR3 contains 16 residues. CDR3: CASSQDPGAGTDTQYF. The CDR3 nucleotides read TGTGCCAGCAGCCAAGATCCCGGAGCGGGCACAGATACGCAGTATTTT.

The chain's CDR3 is CASSPTGSTNEKLFF. CDR3 nucleotide sequence: TGTGCCAGCAGCCCAACAGGTTCAACTAATGAAAAACTGTTTTTT. The chain links TRBV7-9 to TRBJ1-4; TRBD1 might be the D (5 bases). Trimming cost V 5 bases and J 0 bases, with 10 bases left between them. The CDR3 consists of 15 residues. Germline V lookup: CDR1 SEHNR, CDR2 FQNEAQ (reference sequence). Full variable domain (missing parts from reference TRBV7-9 and TRBJ1-4): DTGVSQNPRHKITKRGQNVTFRCDPISEHNRLYWYRQTLGQGPEFLTYFQNEAQLEKSRLLSDRFSAERPKGSFSTLEIQRTEQGDSAMYLCASSPTGSTNEKLFFGSGTQLSVL.

There are a few counts of this clone. The chain's CDR3 is CSVLGLAGVNEQFF. DNA for the CDR3: TGCAGCGTTCTGGGACTAGCGGGAGTGAATGAGCAGTTCTTC. V is TRBV29-1 and J is TRBJ2-1; TRBD2 matches 14 bases. The trim removed 5 bases at V and 7 bases at J, leaving 4 bases unmatched. The CDR3 is 14 residues long. Germline loops: CDR1 SQVTM, CDR2 ANQGSEA.